These 9 T cell receptor beta chains originate from one sample sequenced in a study of tumor-infiltrating lymphocytes in primary liver carcinoma. cDNA specific to TCR beta was made from about 550 ng of total RNA, with a constant-region primer employed for priming. Three rounds of nested multiplex PCR with slightly modified ARM-PCR produced TCR beta libraries. Use of TRBV1-TRBV30 forward primers with a C-beta reverse primer characterized the first two PCR rounds, which lasted approximately 11 cycles each. TCRdb ran MiXCR on the multiplex PCR reads and lists one entry per CDR3 protein. This sample has 80,000 to 100,000 distinct CDR3 sequences, with about 70% found just once. From roughly 21-30 mg of unsorted bulk tissue, DNA and RNA were co-extracted together. The sample comprised tumor-adjacent normal liver tissue. These receptors were obtained from a man aged 35-49 years with primary liver carcinoma and hepatitis B virus infection.

Comments on this clonotype: No conserved phenylalanine or tryptophan is present at the end of the CDR3, so a read error is the likely explanation. Because the CDR3's place on the DNA is in doubt, the DNA is left out and the CDR3 is given as listed by TCRdb. The chain carries TRBV11-2 and TRBJ2-1. From its first to its last residue, the CDR3 has 13 amino acids. Looked up from germline, CDR1 is SGHAT and CDR2 is FQNNGV. CDR3 amino acids: CASSLNDAYERIS.

For this clonotype: A much larger clone differs by one base, so this may be a read error. The rearrangement links TRBV10-1 to TRBJ2-7; 8 bases agree with TRBD1. This CDR3 spans 14 amino acids. CDR1 is WNHNN and CDR2 is SYGVQD in the germline V gene (reference sequence). The CDR3, as DNA: TGCGTCAGCAGTGGGACAGGCGCCTCCTACGAGCAGTACTTC. Translated: CVSSGTGASYEQYF.

This clonotype occurred many times. V gene TRBV5-6 combines with J gene TRBJ1-3; D not certain. The germline CDR1 and CDR2 sequences are SGHDT and YYEEEE. The V end was cut by 1 base, the J end by 0 bases, with 17 bases between. The CDR3 consists of 18 residues. The CDR3 region is CASSLLGAGSLSGNTIYF. In nucleotides, the CDR3 is TGTGCCAGCAGCTTGTTAGGAGCCGGTTCCCTCTCTGGAAACACCATATATTTT.

This clonotype was counted at least ten times. The chain recombines TRBV28 with TRBJ2-7, with D maybe TRBD1 (6 bases). Germline CDR1 is MDHEN and CDR2 is SYDVKM. V gave up 6 bases and J gave up 6 bases, with 12 bases separating them. The CDR3 spans 12 residues. The CDR3 is CASSLTGAEQYF. DNA of the CDR3: TGTGCCAGCAGCCTGACAGGCGCCGAGCAGTACTTC.

A single count supports this clonotype. A much larger clone differs from this one at a single base, so this may be a read error. This chain links TRBV7-8 with TRBJ2-7; 8 bases are shared with TRBD2. The CDR3 totals 15 residues. V was pared by 3 bases and J by 5 bases, with 9 bases of the junction left unmatched. Germline CDR1 SGHVS, CDR2 FQNEAQ. This CDR3 reads CASSFTTSGRNEQYF. CDR3 nucleotides: TGTGCCAGCAGCTTCACCACAAGCGGGAGAAACGAGCAGTACTTC.

For this clonotype: Germline is not matched at one junction end, which may reflect a read error. This chain joins TRBV20-1 and TRBJ2-1, with 8 bases that match TRBD2. The length of the CDR3 is 13 residues. From germline, CDR1 is DFQATT and CDR2 SNEGSKA (reference sequence). CDR3: CSARGTSSNEEFF. The CDR3, as DNA: TGCAGTGCTAGGGGGACTAGTAGCAATGAGGAGTTCTTC.

Points on this clonotype: A junction end diverges from the germline sequence, so it may reflect a read error. The V call is TRBV5-4, the J call TRBJ2-7; 7 nucleotides align to TRBD2. This CDR3 has 16 residues. The V gene's germline CDR1 is SGHNT and CDR2 YYREEE (reference sequence). This chain's CDR3 is CASSMLLTGGPGEQYF. CDR3 nucleotides: TGTGCCAGCAGCATGCTCCTAACGGGAGGCCCGGGGGAGCAGTATTTC.

The chain recombines TRBV24-1 with TRBJ2-5; 9 nucleotides match TRBD1. This CDR3 has 14 residues. Per germline, CDR1 KGHDR and CDR2 SFDVKD. Trimming removed 6 bases from V and 2 bases from J; junction bases left unmatched: 3. The CDR3 protein is CATSSGQGQETQYF. The CDR3 bases are TGTGCCACCAGTTCGGGACAGGGTCAAGAGACCCAGTACTTC.

For this clonotype: A much more abundant neighbour one base away suggests this may be a read error. Likely a read error: the CDR3 ends without its conserved phenylalanine or tryptophan. The rearrangement uses TRBV10-3 and TRBJ2-7; possibly TRBD2 for D (6 bases). The CDR3 has 17 amino acids. CDR1 ENHRY and CDR2 SYGVKD come from the germline V gene. V was pared by 0 bases and J by 3 bases, with 18 bases between. The CDR3 sequence is CAISESGTGLYDYEQYS. The CDR3 bases are TGTGCCATCAGTGAGTCAGGTACGGGACTCTACGACTACGAGCAGTACTCC.